One and the same sample provided the 15 T cell receptor beta chains below, sequenced in a study of Graves' ophthalmopathy and Graves' hyperthyroidism. As the template, RNA transcripts were used to amplify TCR beta CDR3 regions. First-round RT-PCR relied on HTBI primers, and a second-round multiplex PCR came next. TCRdb analysed the multiplex PCR reads with MiXCR anew, one entry per CDR3 protein. Here the sample spans 400,000 or so distinct CDR3 sequences, about 17% being singletons. Material: peripheral blood. The receptors stem from an adult woman with stable Graves' hyperthyroidism.

CDR3 nucleotide sequence: TGTGCCAGCAGCTTTTTTCCTAATCGGGACATAGACTACCAAGAGACCCAGTACTTC. This codes for CASSFFPNRDIDYQETQYF. The genes are TRBV7-3 and TRBJ2-5, with D possibly TRBD1 on 6 matching bases. Between the trimmed V and J ends, which lost 3 bases and 0 bases, there was a span of 23 bases. The CDR3 spans 19 residues. Germline loops: CDR1 SGHTA, CDR2 FQGTGA.

This clonotype has more than one count but fewer than ten. Possible read error: a much larger clone is one base away. The chain employs TRBV12-3 or TRBV12-4 and TRBJ1-2; D is ambiguous. The CDR3 totals 12 residues. In DNA, the CDR3 is TGTGCCGGCAGTTTCTTCTTGAATAGTTACACCTTC. This gives the protein CAGSFFLNSYTF.

This clonotype has at least ten counts. The chain links TRBV11-3 to TRBJ2-7, with 10 bases identical to TRBD2. J gave up 5 bases and V 1 base, and 17 bases lay outside the gene matches. The CDR3 sequence is 19 residues long. The germline CDR1 and CDR2 sequences are SGHNT and YENEEA. The CDR3 DNA sequence: TGTGCCAGCAGCTTAGGATGGACTAGCGGCTACCGAGAGGAGAACGAGCAGTACTTC. It translates to CASSLGWTSGYREENEQYF.

This clonotype has a count of ten or more. This rearrangement joins TRBV12-3 or TRBV12-4 to TRBJ2-7, with 7 bases fitting TRBD1. The CDR3 is 16 amino acids. Losses at the gene ends were 6 bases for V and 1 base for J; bases not matched to a gene: 12. The CDR3 DNA reads as TGTGCCAGCAGCCCCCCTACAGGGGTAGGGTCCTACGAGCAGTACTTC. It encodes CASSPPTGVGSYEQYF.

The rearrangement uses TRBV5-1 and TRBJ2-5; TRBD2 agrees at 14 bases. CDR1 is SGHRS, CDR2 YFSETQ, per germline. The CDR3 length is 18 residues. V lost 4 bases and J lost 2; bases outside the gene matches: 10. CDR3 protein: CASSTGTSGRVAQETQYF. The CDR3 DNA reads TGCGCCAGCAGCACAGGGACTAGCGGGAGAGTGGCTCAAGAGACCCAGTACTTC.

This clonotype was seen more than once but under ten times. The gene calls are TRBV28 and TRBJ1-6, with D possibly TRBD1 on 5 matching bases. CDR1 MDHEN and CDR2 SYDVKM come from the germline V gene. Trimming removed 6 bases at V and 3 bases at J, with 12 bases between. The CDR3 runs 15 residues. CDR3 in DNA: TGTGCCAGCAGGATTTGGGACTTCTATAATTCACCCCTCCACTTT. This codes for CASRIWDFYNSPLHF. The entire variable domain, with the rest obtained from reference TRBV28 and TRBJ1-6, is as follows: DVKVTQSSRYLVKRTGEKVFLECVQDMDHENMFWYRQDPGLGLRLIYFSYDVKMKEKGDIPEGYSVSREKKERFSLILESASTNQTSMYLCASRIWDFYNSPLHFGNGTRLTVT.

This clonotype was detected only a few times. This chain uses TRBV5-1 with TRBJ2-6, with D possibly TRBD1 on 5 matching bases. The CDR3 runs 15 residues. The germline CDR1 and CDR2 sequences are SGHRS and YFSETQ. V was pared by 4 bases and J by 0 bases, with 8 bases between. The CDR3 spells CASSIDSSGANVLTF. DNA of the CDR3: TGCGCCAGCAGCATAGACAGCTCTGGGGCCAACGTCCTGACTTTC. Drawing the rest from reference TRBV5-1 and TRBJ2-6, the complete variable domain is KAGVTQTPRYLIKTRGQQVTLSCSPISGHRSVSWYQQTPGQGLQFLFEYFSETQRNKGNFPGRFSGRQFSNSRSEMNVSTLELGDSALYLCASSIDSSGANVLTFGAGSRLTVL.

This clonotype was recorded many times. The V and J genes are TRBV30 and TRBJ1-3; D gene unclear. The CDR3 sequence is 16 residues long. Trimming left V 1 base short and J 0 bases short, with 13 bases between. CDR1 and CDR2 from the germline V gene are GTSNPN and SVGIG (reference sequence). The CDR3 sequence is CAWSAPGILSGNTIYF. DNA of the CDR3: TGTGCCTGGAGTGCCCCAGGAATTCTCTCTGGAAACACCATATATTTT.

Details on this clonotype: Since the CDR3 does not end with the conserved phenylalanine or tryptophan, this likely comes from a read error. The chain has TRBV4-2 and TRBJ2-2; 10 bases fit TRBD1. The V segment lost 3 bases and the J segment 5 bases; nucleotides outside the gene matches: 0. The CDR3 contains 14 residues. The germline V gene encodes CDR1 LGHNA and CDR2 YNFKEQ. CDR3: CASSQGQGTGELFV. The DNA of the CDR3 is TGTGCCAGCAGCCAGGGACAGGGGACCGGGGAGCTGTTTGTT.

In this sample, this clonotype turned up a few times. V is TRBV11-2 and J is TRBJ1-1; no clear D. The CDR3 totals 18 residues. Trimming took off 2 bases at V and 0 bases at J, with 19 bases between the two ends. The germline gives CDR1 SGHAT, CDR2 FQNNGV. The DNA for the CDR3 is TGTGCCAGCAGCTTATATCAGACCATCATTACGGTGAACACTGAAGCTTTCTTT. As protein: CASSLYQTIITVNTEAFF. Looking up the rest from reference TRBV11-2 and TRBJ1-1 gives the full variable domain: EAGVAQSPRYKIIEKRQSVAFWCNPISGHATLYWYQQILGQGPKLLIQFQNNGVVDDSQLPKDRFSAERLKGVDSTLKIQPAKLEDSAVYLCASSLYQTIITVNTEAFFGQGTRLTVV.

This clonotype was found many times. The chain couples TRBV12-3 or TRBV12-4 to TRBJ2-7; 10 bases agree with TRBD1. Losses at the gene ends were 6 bases for V and 3 bases for J; bases not matched to a gene: 8. CDR3 size: 15 residues. The CDR3 nucleotides are TGTGCCAGCAGCTCCTCGGGACAGGGGTTCTACGAGCAGTACTTC. This encodes CASSSSGQGFYEQYF.

This clonotype was observed many times. The V and J genes are TRBV12-3 or TRBV12-4 and TRBJ1-2; TRBD1 matches 8 bases. This CDR3 comprises 15 residues. V lost 6 bases and J lost 7; bases outside the gene matches: 13. The chain's CDR3 is CASSLSDREISGYTF. The CDR3 bases are TGTGCCAGCAGCCTCTCGGACAGGGAAATAAGTGGCTACACCTTC.

This clonotype has a single count. The genes are TRBV25-1 and TRBJ1-3, with 7 bases that match TRBD1. Trimming cost V 3 bases and J 2 bases; bases outside gene matches: 13. The CDR3 loop spans 18 amino acids. Germline V gives CDR1 MGHDK, CDR2 SYGVNS. In nucleotides, the CDR3 is TGTGCCAGCAGTGACCCGGAGGGACAGTCCGGGCCTGGAAACACCATATATTTT. Amino acid sequence: CASSDPEGQSGPGNTIYF.

The sample holds many counts of this clonotype. The rearrangement joins TRBV4-3 to TRBJ1-1; perhaps TRBD1 as D (5 bases). Germline V gene sequence: CDR1 LGHNA, CDR2 YSLEER. Trimming removed 0 bases at V and 0 bases at J, with 14 bases between. The CDR3 loop spans 17 amino acids. The CDR3 region has the DNA TGCGCCAGCAGCCAAGAACGACAGAGTACATTGAACACTGAAGCTTTCTTT. Translated, it gives CASSQERQSTLNTEAFF.

This clonotype showed up many times. The chain joins TRBV28 to TRBJ2-2; D assignment may be TRBD1 or TRBD2 (5 bases each). The CDR3 loop spans 12 amino acids. Looked up from germline, CDR1 is MDHEN and CDR2 is SYDVKM. The V end was cut by 10 bases, the J end by 2 bases, with 8 bases between. CDR3 bases: TGTGCCATGGGACGTAACACCGGGGAGCTGTTTTTT. Its translation is CAMGRNTGELFF.